This TCR beta chain was sequenced in a study of PD-1 blockade in classical Hodgkin lymphoma. This clone appeared a few times. The antigen remains undetermined. Time point reported: cycle 4 day 1 (C4D1), after five to seven weeks of nivolumab. Every patient relapsed after autologous stem cell transplantation, and brentuximab vedotin exposure varied. Relapsed/refractory classical Hodgkin lymphoma patients had complete, partial or progressive responses. Broader study findings: TCR diversity rose significantly by C4D1 in CD4+ but not CD8+ cells. The causes of the repertoire differences, possibly disease activity or prior therapy, remain undefined.

The assay was immunoSEQ multiplex PCR, and TCRdb's table has in-frame clones only and misses some. The sample carries 90,000 to 140,000 clones, about nine tenths recorded once. The sequences come from peripheral blood mononuclear cells (PBMCs), collected before the fourth cycle of nivolumab. This receptor was taken from a human donor with classical Hodgkin lymphoma.

CDR3 loop: CASSFRVTAGGTEAFF. In nucleotides, the CDR3 is TGCGCCAGCAGCTTTCGTGTAACGGCAGGGGGTACTGAAGCTTTCTTT. The genes are TRBV5-1 and TRBJ1-1; 7 bases are shared with TRBD1. The CDR3 runs to 16 residues. Germline V gene lookup returns CDR1 SGHRS and CDR2 YFSETQ. The V and J ends lost 2 bases and 5 bases, in that order; junction bases with no gene match: 12.